At least ten counts were recorded for the clone carrying this T cell receptor (beta chain). Antigen unknown. The data derive from a study of T-cell reconstitution after alpha-beta-depleted transplantation in children. Study-wide findings and caveats: T-cell counts and diversity were attributed mostly to newly produced T cells one year after transplant. Surviving recipient T cells and thymic progenitors accounted for the high day-60 TCRbeta diversity observed in some patients. Reportedly, roughly two months post-transplant, alpha-beta T cells arose from several hundred expanded graft clones.

Unique molecular identifiers tagged the TCRbeta library. From the PCR reads, TCRdb called clonotypes with MiXCR, one entry per CDR3 protein. The data contain about 200,000 distinct CDR3 sequences, approximately 6.8% of them singletons. Trimming took 0 bases from V and 2 from J, leaving 18 bases between them. Germline V gene lookup returns CDR1 LGHNA and CDR2 YNFKEQ. The CDR3 contains 18 residues. The V and J genes are TRBV4-2 and TRBJ2-3; D possibly matches TRBD1 or TRBD2 (5 bases each). Sequences were derived from PBMCs, sampled before TCRalphabeta/CD19-depleted stem cell transplant. The TCR comes from a girl under two years old with combined immunodeficiency, due to receive a stem cell transplant. CDR3 loop: CASSQEPTAGTVTDTQYF. Here the CDR3 DNA reads TGTGCCAGCAGCCAAGAGCCCACGGCAGGGACGGTCACAGATACGCAGTATTTT.